The sequence of this T cell receptor beta chain was determined in a study of persistence of HIV-infected CD4 T cells. Note on this clone: Its antigen remains unidentified.

This was the immunoSEQ version 4 assay in survey mode. The protocol was immunoSEQ multiplex PCR, while the TCRdb copy is restricted to in-frame clones and leaves out a portion. The table includes approximately 25,000 clones, approximately 79% detected once. In germline, CDR1 is SGHTA, CDR2 FQGNSA. Trimming took 1 base from V and 1 from J, leaving 8 bases between them. The CDR3 consists of 15 residues. The stimulus was an HIV-1 Gag 15-mer peptide pool, 0.8 to 1 ug/peptide/mL. Sorting selected CD4+ T cells upregulating both CD40 ligand and CD69. The gene calls are TRBV7-2 and TRBJ1-5; D is unresolved. The sequencing here drew on CD4+ T cells sorted from PBMCs after roughly 17-hour stimulation, taken from a patient who received antiretroviral therapy. This TCR came from an adult man with HIV who was CMV-seropositive. The DNA for the CDR3 is TGTGCCAGCAGCTTAGAAGCTTGGAGCAATCAGCCCCAGCATTTT. Translating gives CASSLEAWSNQPQHF.